Shown below are 22 T cell receptor beta chains from a single sample sequenced in a study of response to subunit inactivated influenza vaccine. TCRdb recomputed calls from the RT-PCR reads with MiXCR, one row per CDR3 protein. The sample has fewer than 800,000 distinct CDR3 sequences; around a sixth are singletons. The sequenced sample was PBMCs from blood, obtained approximately 13 days after vaccination. The source of these receptors is a man in his fifties or sixties who received an inactivated influenza vaccine.

This clonotype showed up just a few times. J is TRBJ1-2 and V is TRBV12-3 or TRBV12-4; a possible D gene is TRBD1 (5 bases). There are 13 residues in the CDR3. V gave up 6 bases and J gave up 5 bases, with 13 bases separating them. CDR3 residues: CASSSAGRYGYTF. The DNA of the CDR3 is TGTGCCAGCAGCTCGGCAGGGCGTTATGGCTACACCTTC.

This clonotype has only a few counts. The gene calls are TRBV6-1 and TRBJ2-7; 7 nucleotides agree with TRBD1. There are 17 residues in the CDR3. Germline CDR1 is MNHNS and CDR2 is SASEGT. The V and J ends lost 6 bases and 2 bases, in that order; junction bases with no gene match: 16. Here the CDR3 reads CASRRNFQGVPTYEQYF. CDR3 nucleotide sequence: TGTGCCAGCAGGAGAAACTTTCAGGGGGTTCCTACCTACGAGCAGTACTTC.

This clonotype was seen ten or more times. This sequence joins TRBV7-9 and TRBJ1-6; 10 bases map to TRBD1. This CDR3 comprises 16 residues. V lost 3 bases to trimming and J lost 4 bases; unmatched junction nucleotides: 3. Germline loops: CDR1 SEHNR, CDR2 FQNEAQ (reference sequence). The CDR3 loop is CASSLGQGTYNSPLHF. CDR3 DNA: TGTGCCAGCAGCTTGGGACAGGGGACGTATAATTCACCCCTCCACTTT.

This clonotype was picked up a small number of times. The chain uses TRBV5-1 and TRBJ2-3; 12 nucleotides line up with TRBD2. Germline loops: CDR1 SGHRS, CDR2 YFSETQ. The CDR3 has 17 residues. The V gene end was trimmed by 0 bases and the J gene end by 2 bases; junction bases not matched to a gene: 4. CDR3 amino acids: CASSLGTSGANTDTQYF. The CDR3 region has the DNA TGCGCCAGCAGCTTGGGGACTAGCGGGGCGAACACAGATACGCAGTATTTT.

V and J are TRBV18 and TRBJ1-5; D is unclear. The V end lost 6 bases, the J end lost 0 bases, and 21 bases lay between the germline ends. Per germline, CDR1 KGHSH and CDR2 LQKENI. This CDR3 region has 18 residues. CDR3 sequence (DNA): TGTGCCAGCTCCCCAGTCAGTGGTACAGCCTATAGCAATCAGCCCCAGCATTTT. Translating it yields CASSPVSGTAYSNQPQHF.

The chain uses TRBV7-2 and TRBJ2-5; TRBD1 matches 12 bases. Germline-derived CDR1 and CDR2 are SGHTA and FQGNSA. CDR3 length: 15 amino acids. V was clipped by 5 bases and J by 6 bases; unmatched bases: 7. Here the CDR3 reads CASSPGTGGRKTQYF. CDR3 sequence (DNA): TGTGCCAGCAGCCCCGGGACAGGGGGCCGAAAGACCCAGTACTTC.

This clonotype was seen a handful of times. The chain links TRBV20-1 to TRBJ2-5; D might be TRBD1 or TRBD2, each matching 5 bases. Trimming left V 5 bases short and J 4 bases short, with 11 bases between. Germline V gene lookup returns CDR1 DFQATT and CDR2 SNEGSKA (reference sequence). The length of the CDR3 is 12 residues. The CDR3 DNA reads TGCAGTGCTCAGGGCCGGGGAGAGACCCAGTACTTC. Translating gives CSAQGRGETQYF.

V gene TRBV29-1 combines with J gene TRBJ2-3; TRBD2 matches at 9 bases. The V and J ends lost 5 bases and 1 base, in that order; junction bases with no gene match: 7. The V gene's germline CDR1 is SQVTM and CDR2 ANQGSEA. The CDR3 has 15 amino acids. The CDR3 DNA follows: TGCAGCGTTTGTAATAGCGGGGGCCGCACAGATACGCAGTATTTT. It encodes CSVCNSGGRTDTQYF.

The chain couples TRBV12-3 or TRBV12-4 to TRBJ2-2; perhaps TRBD2 as D (6 bases). The CDR3 consists of 16 residues. The V and J ends lost 6 bases and 1 base respectively, with 15 bases between them. The CDR3, as DNA: TGTGCCAGCAGAACCTCGACTAGTCTGAACACCGGGGAGCTGTTTTTT. Its protein is CASRTSTSLNTGELFF.

The chain couples TRBV4-3 to TRBJ2-3; possible D gene TRBD1, 7 bases. The CDR3 is 15 residues long. Trimming pared 5 bases from V and 2 bases from J, leaving 14 bases between. CDR1 is LGHNA, CDR2 YSLEER, per germline. CDR3 coding DNA: TGCGCCAGCAGCTCGTTCAGGGGGGACACAGATACGCAGTATTTT. It translates to CASSSFRGDTDTQYF.

This clonotype turned up a few times. This chain links TRBV27 with TRBJ1-4; 7 bases are a match to TRBD1. CDR1 is MNHEY, CDR2 SMNVEV, per germline (reference sequence). The length of the CDR3 is 14 residues. V shed 6 bases, J shed 8 bases, and the junction held 9 bases outside the gene matches. CDR3 nucleotide sequence: TGTGCCAGCAGCCGCAGACAGGGTCGAGAAAAACTGTTTTTT. It codes for CASSRRQGREKLFF. The whole variable domain, filled in from reference TRBV27 and TRBJ1-4, reads EAQVTQNPRYLITVTGKKLTVTCSQNMNHEYMSWYRQDPGLGLRQIYYSMNVEVTDKGDVPEGYKVSRKEKRNFPLILESPSPNQTSLYFCASSRRQGREKLFFGSGTQLSVL.

This clonotype was seen more than once but under ten times. This rearrangement joins TRBV30 to TRBJ2-7; no firm D call. Trimming shortened V by 0 bases and J by 0 bases, and 3 bases separated the two germline ends. CDR3 length: 12 amino acids. CDR1 GTSNPN and CDR2 SVGIG come from the germline V gene (reference sequence). The CDR3 DNA reads as TGTGCCTGGAGTGTCGCCTCCTACGAGCAGTACTTC. This translates into CAWSVASYEQYF.

This clonotype was detected a few times. The chain employs TRBV29-1 and TRBJ1-2; D possibly corresponds to TRBD1 (5 bases). V was pared by 7 bases and J by 2 bases, with 17 bases between. There are 14 residues in the CDR3. Germline V gene data show CDR1 as SQVTM and CDR2 as ANQGSEA. The CDR3 here is CSARGDSTNYGYTF. CDR3 bases: TGCAGCGCCCGGGGTGACAGCACAAACTATGGCTACACCTTC.

This sequence joins TRBV12-3 or TRBV12-4 and TRBJ2-1; a weak D match, TRBD1 (5 bases). This CDR3 has 15 amino acids. V shed 6 bases and J shed 7 bases, with 19 bases lying between them. The CDR3 spells CASRPVPGWDNEQFF. The CDR3 DNA follows: TGTGCCAGCAGGCCCGTACCAGGGTGGGATAATGAGCAGTTCTTC.

The CDR3 coding sequence is TGCAGTGCTAGAAAGGGGGGCTTGAACACTGAAGCTTTCTTT. Protein: CSARKGGLNTEAFF. This chain joins TRBV20-1 and TRBJ1-1, with TRBD1 as a possible D gene (6 bases). Germline V gene sequence: CDR1 DFQATT, CDR2 SNEGSKA (reference sequence). Trimming cost V 2 bases and J 0 bases, with 10 bases left between them. The CDR3 covers 14 residues.

The chain joins TRBV7-8 to TRBJ2-2; no clear D. The germline gives CDR1 SGHVS, CDR2 FQNEAQ. The V end lost 2 bases, the J end lost 5 bases, and 9 bases lay between the germline ends. The CDR3 is 14 amino acids. The chain's CDR3 is CASSLPSFTGELFF. The CDR3 DNA sequence: TGTGCCAGCAGCTTACCGTCATTTACCGGGGAGCTGTTTTTT.

Many counts were recorded for this clonotype. The chain couples TRBV29-1 to TRBJ1-4, with D maybe TRBD1 (6 bases). The V gene lost 7 bases and the J gene lost 0 bases, with 12 bases spanning the gap. The CDR3 consists of 14 residues. The germline V gene encodes CDR1 SQVTM and CDR2 ANQGSEA. CDR3 DNA sequence: TGCAGCGCGGCACAGGGAACAACTAATGAAAAACTGTTTTTT. This encodes CSAAQGTTNEKLFF.

V and J are TRBV9 and TRBJ2-5, with 11 bases fitting TRBD2. V dropped 0 bases and J dropped 0; count of bases not matched to a gene: 10. The germline V gene encodes CDR1 SGDLS and CDR2 YYNGEE. This CDR3 contains 19 residues. CDR3 protein: CASSVAPTSGVADQETQYF. DNA of the CDR3: TGTGCCAGCAGCGTAGCTCCGACTAGCGGGGTCGCCGACCAAGAGACCCAGTACTTC. Combining the CDR3 with reference TRBV9 and TRBJ2-5 gives the whole variable domain DSGVTQTPKHLITATGQRVTLRCSPRSGDLSVYWYQQSLDQGLQFLIQYYNGEERAKGNILERFSAQQFPDLHSELNLSSLELGDSALYFCASSVAPTSGVADQETQYFGPGTRLLVL.

The chain couples TRBV7-8 to TRBJ2-2; the match to TRBD2 covers 7 bases. This CDR3 has 16 amino acids. With V trimmed by 5 bases and J by 3 bases, 9 bases remained unmatched. Germline CDR1 SGHVS, CDR2 FQNEAQ. The DNA of the CDR3 is TGTGCCAGCAGCCCGAGCGGTGCGGGAGACACCGGGGAGCTGTTTTTT. Its protein product is CASSPSGAGDTGELFF.

This clonotype has a count of ten or more. The chain combines TRBV6-1 with TRBJ2-3, with D tentatively TRBD2 (5 bases). Trimming cost V 0 bases and J 0 bases, with 7 bases left between them. CDR3 length: 15 amino acids. Germline lookup yields CDR1 MNHNS and CDR2 SASEGT. The CDR3 bases are TGTGCCAGCAGTGAAGCAAGAGGGAGCACAGATACGCAGTATTTT. This translates into CASSEARGSTDTQYF.

The chain joins TRBV21-1 to TRBJ2-2; TRBD1 is taken as the D call from the table, unchecked against the DNA. TRBV21-1 is a pseudogene segment. The CDR3 spans 14 residues. CDR3 bases: TGTGCCAGTCAGAGGGGACAGGGCACCGGGGAGCTGTTTTTT. Protein: CASQRGQGTGELFF.

This clonotype appeared a few times. The rearrangement links TRBV5-1 to TRBJ2-5; D assignment may be TRBD1 or TRBD2 (7 bases each). CDR3 length: 15 amino acids. V was pared by 4 bases and J by 5 bases, with 18 bases between. The germline CDR1 and CDR2 sequences are SGHRS and YFSETQ. In DNA form, the CDR3 reads TGCGCCAGCAGCGGAACAGGGGAGGGTGCGGAGACCCAGTACTTC. It specifies CASSGTGEGAETQYF. Full variable domain (rest looked up from reference TRBV5-1 and TRBJ2-5): KAGVTQTPRYLIKTRGQQVTLSCSPISGHRSVSWYQQTPGQGLQFLFEYFSETQRNKGNFPGRFSGRQFSNSRSEMNVSTLELGDSALYLCASSGTGEGAETQYFGPGTRLLVL.